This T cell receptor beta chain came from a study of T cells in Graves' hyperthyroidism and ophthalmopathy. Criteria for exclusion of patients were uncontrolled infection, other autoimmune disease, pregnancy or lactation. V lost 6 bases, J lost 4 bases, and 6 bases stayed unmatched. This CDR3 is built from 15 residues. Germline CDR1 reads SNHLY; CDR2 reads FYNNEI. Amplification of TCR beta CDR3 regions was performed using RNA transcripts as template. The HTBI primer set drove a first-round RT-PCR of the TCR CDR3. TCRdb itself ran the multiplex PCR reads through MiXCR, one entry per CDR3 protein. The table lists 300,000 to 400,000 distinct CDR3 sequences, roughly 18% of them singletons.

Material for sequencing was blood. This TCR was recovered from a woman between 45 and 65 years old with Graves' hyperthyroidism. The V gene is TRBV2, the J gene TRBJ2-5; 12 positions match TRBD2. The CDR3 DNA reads TGTGCCAGCAGGCTAGCGGGGGGGCTAGGAGAGACCCAGTACTTC. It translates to CASRLAGGLGETQYF.